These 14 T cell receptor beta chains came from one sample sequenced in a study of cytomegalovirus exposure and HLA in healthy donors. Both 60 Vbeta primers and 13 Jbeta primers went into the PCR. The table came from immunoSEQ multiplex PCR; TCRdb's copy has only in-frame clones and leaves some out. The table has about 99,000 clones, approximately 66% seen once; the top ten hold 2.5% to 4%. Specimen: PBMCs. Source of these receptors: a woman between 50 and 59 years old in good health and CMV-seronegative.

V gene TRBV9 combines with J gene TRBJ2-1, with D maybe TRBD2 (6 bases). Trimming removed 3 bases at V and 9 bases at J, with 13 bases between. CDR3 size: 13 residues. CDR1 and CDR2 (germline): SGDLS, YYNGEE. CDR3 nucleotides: TGTGCCAGCAGCGCTCGACTAGTGGGTGAGCAGTTCTTC. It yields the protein CASSARLVGEQFF.

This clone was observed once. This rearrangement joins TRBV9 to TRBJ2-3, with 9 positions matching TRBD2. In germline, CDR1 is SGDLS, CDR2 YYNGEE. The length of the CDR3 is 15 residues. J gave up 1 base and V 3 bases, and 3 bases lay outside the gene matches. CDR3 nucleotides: TGTGCCAGCAGCGGACGGACTAGCGGCACAGATACGCAGTATTTT. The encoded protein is CASSGRTSGTDTQYF.

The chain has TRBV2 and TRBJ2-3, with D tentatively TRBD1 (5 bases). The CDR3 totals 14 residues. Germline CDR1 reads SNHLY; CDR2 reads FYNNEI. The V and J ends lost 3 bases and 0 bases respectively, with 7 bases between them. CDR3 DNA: TGTGCCAGCAGTGACAGGGCTAGCACAGATACGCAGTATTTT. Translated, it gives CASSDRASTDTQYF.

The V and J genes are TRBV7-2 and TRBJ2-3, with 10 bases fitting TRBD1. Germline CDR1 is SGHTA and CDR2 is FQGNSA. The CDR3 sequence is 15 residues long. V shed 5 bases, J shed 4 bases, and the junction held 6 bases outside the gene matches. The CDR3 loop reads CASSTRQGASDTQYF. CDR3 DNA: TGTGCCAGCAGCACCCGACAGGGGGCCTCAGATACGCAGTATTTT.

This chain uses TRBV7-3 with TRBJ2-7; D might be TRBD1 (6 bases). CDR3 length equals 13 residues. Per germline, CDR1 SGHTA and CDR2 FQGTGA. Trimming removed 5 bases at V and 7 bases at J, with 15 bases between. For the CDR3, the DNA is TGTGCCAGCAGCCCACTCAGGGGTAGAGAGCAGTACTTC. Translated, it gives CASSPLRGREQYF.

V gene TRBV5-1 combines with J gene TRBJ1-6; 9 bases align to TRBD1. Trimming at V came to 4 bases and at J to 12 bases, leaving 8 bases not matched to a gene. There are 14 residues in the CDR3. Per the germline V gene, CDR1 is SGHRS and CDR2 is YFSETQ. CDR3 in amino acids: CASSTGQGERPLHF. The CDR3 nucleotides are TGCGCCAGCAGCACGGGACAGGGTGAACGACCCCTCCACTTT.

CDR3 sequence: CASSRDRSYEQYF. The DNA for the CDR3 is TGTGCCAGTAGCCGGGACAGGTCCTACGAGCAGTACTTC. The chain links TRBV19 to TRBJ2-7; 8 bases line up with TRBD1. J lost 1 base, V lost 6 bases, and 2 bases had no gene match. This CDR3 has 13 residues. Germline V gene lookup returns CDR1 LNHDA and CDR2 SQIVND (reference sequence).

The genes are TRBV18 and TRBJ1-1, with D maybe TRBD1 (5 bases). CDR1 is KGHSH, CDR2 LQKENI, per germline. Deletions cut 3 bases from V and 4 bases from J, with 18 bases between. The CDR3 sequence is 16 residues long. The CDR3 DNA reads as TGTGCCAGCTCACCTCCAGGACCGGGACTTGGCACTGAAGCTTTCTTT. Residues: CASSPPGPGLGTEAFF.

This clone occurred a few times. CDR3 DNA: TGTGCCAGCAGCCGTCAGGGGCCGTACGAGCAGTACTTC. Its protein product is CASSRQGPYEQYF. This chain joins TRBV11-3 and TRBJ2-7; D might be TRBD1 (6 bases). Germline-derived CDR1 and CDR2 are SGHNT and YENEEA. The CDR3 contains 13 residues. The V end lost 5 bases, the J end lost 4 bases, and 12 bases lay between the germline ends.

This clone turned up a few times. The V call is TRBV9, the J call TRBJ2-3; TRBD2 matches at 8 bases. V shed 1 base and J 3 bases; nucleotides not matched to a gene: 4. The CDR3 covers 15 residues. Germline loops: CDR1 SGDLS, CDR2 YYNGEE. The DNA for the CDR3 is TGTGCCAGCAGCGTAAGACTAGCGACGACAGATACGCAGTATTTT. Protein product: CASSVRLATTDTQYF.

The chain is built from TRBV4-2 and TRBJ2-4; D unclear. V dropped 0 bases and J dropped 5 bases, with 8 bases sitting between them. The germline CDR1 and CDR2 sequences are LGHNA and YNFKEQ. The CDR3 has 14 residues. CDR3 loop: CASSQDYTENIQYF. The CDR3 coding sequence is TGTGCCAGCAGCCAAGATTACACCGAAAACATTCAGTACTTC.

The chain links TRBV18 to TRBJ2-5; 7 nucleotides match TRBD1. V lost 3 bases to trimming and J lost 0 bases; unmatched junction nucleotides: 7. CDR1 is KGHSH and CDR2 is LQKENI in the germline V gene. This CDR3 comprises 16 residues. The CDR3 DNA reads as TGTGCCAGCTCACCTGAGGACAGGCAGTACCAAGAGACCCAGTACTTC. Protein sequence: CASSPEDRQYQETQYF.

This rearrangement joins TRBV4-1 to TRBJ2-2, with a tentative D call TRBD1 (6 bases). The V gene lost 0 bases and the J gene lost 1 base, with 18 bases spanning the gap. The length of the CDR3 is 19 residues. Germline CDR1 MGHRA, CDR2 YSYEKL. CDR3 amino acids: CASSQDLARTVMNTGELFF. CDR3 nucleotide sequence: TGCGCCAGCAGCCAAGATCTTGCGCGGACAGTGATGAACACCGGGGAGCTGTTTTTT.

CDR3 residues: CASSFASGSISSYNEQFF. DNA for the CDR3: TGCGCCAGCAGCTTCGCTAGCGGGAGTATCAGCTCCTACAATGAGCAGTTCTTC. This chain uses TRBV5-1 with TRBJ2-1; 10 bases agree with TRBD2. The trim removed 2 bases at V and 0 bases at J, leaving 8 bases unmatched. The CDR3 is 18 residues long. Germline V gene data show CDR1 as SGHRS and CDR2 as YFSETQ.